This TCR beta chain came from a study of cytomegalovirus exposure and HLA in healthy donors. Across the study: HLA-typed donors were the source of about 85 million unique TCRs, which an early data release held.

Broader study findings: Certain sequence variants were highly shared and formed a cluster, and this cluster was likely a sequencing artifact.

About this clone: The antigen is undetermined.

CDR3 length: 15 amino acids. Germline V lookup: CDR1 PRHDT, CDR2 FYEKMQ (reference sequence). The V and J ends lost 0 bases and 7 bases respectively, with 13 bases between them. With 60 Vbeta and 13 Jbeta primers, the PCR was carried out. Repertoires were generated with immunoSEQ multiplex PCR, while TCRdb's copy carries only in-frame clones and drops some. The table includes fewer than 200,000 clones, about 90% detected once. Unrecorded immune exposure was likely among donors, who were nominally healthy when sampled. This TCR came from a girl less than two years old in good health and CMV-seronegative. V is TRBV13 and J is TRBJ2-1, with D possibly TRBD2 on 6 matching bases. The material sequenced was PBMCs. The CDR3 here is CASSLGQGLWNEQFF. CDR3 sequence (DNA): TGTGCCAGCAGCTTAGGCCAGGGACTCTGGAATGAGCAGTTCTTC.